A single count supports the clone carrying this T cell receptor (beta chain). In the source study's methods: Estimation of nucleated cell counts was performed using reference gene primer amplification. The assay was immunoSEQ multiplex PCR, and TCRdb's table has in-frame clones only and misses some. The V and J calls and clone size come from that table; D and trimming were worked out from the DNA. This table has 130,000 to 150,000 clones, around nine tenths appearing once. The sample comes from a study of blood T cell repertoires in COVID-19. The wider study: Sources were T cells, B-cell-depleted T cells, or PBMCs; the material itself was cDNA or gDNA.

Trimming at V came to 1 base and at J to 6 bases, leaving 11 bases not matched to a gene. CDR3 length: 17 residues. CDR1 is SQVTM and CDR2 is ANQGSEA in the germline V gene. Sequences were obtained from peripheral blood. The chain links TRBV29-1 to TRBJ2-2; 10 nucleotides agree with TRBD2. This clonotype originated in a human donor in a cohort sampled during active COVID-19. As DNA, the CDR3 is TGCAGCGTTGAAGTTCGATCTAGCGGGGGAGGGGCCGGGGAGCTGTTTTTT. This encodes CSVEVRSSGGGAGELFF.